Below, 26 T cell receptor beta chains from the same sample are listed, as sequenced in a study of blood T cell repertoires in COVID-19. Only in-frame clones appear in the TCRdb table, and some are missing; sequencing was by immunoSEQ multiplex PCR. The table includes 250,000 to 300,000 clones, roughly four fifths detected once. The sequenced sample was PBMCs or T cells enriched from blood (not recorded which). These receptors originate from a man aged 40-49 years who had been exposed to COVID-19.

Here the CDR3 reads CASSLDSGPWGYTF. The DNA of the CDR3 is TGTGCCAGCAGCTTGGATTCAGGTCCGTGGGGCTACACCTTC. The chain is built from TRBV11-2 and TRBJ1-2; D gene uncertain. The ends were cut back, 3 bases at V and 8 bases at J, with 16 bases in the middle. Germline CDR1 is SGHAT and CDR2 is FQNNGV. The CDR3 spans 14 residues.

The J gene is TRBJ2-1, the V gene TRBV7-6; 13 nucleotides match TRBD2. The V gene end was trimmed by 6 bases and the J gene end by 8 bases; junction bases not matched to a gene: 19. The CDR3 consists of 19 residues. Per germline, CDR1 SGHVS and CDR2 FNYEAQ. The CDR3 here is CASRRTSGGRRTPTDEQFF. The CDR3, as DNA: TGTGCCAGCAGACGGACTAGCGGGGGAAGGCGAACCCCTACAGATGAGCAGTTCTTC.

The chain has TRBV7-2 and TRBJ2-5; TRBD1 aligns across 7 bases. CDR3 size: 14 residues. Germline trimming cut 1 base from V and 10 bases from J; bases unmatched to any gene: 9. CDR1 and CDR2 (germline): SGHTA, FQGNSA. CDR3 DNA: TGTGCCAGCAGCTTAGGAAGGGACAGCCGGGGCCAGTACTTC. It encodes CASSLGRDSRGQYF.

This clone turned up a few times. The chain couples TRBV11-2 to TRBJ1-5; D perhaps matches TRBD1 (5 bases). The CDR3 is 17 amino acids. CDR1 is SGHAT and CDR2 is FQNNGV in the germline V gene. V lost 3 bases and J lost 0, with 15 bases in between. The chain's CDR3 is CASSFGGYNNSNQPQHF. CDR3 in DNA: TGTGCCAGCAGCTTTGGGGGGTATAATAATAGCAATCAGCCCCAGCATTTT. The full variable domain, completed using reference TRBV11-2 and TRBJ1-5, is EAGVAQSPRYKIIEKRQSVAFWCNPISGHATLYWYQQILGQGPKLLIQFQNNGVVDDSQLPKDRFSAERLKGVDSTLKIQPAKLEDSAVYLCASSFGGYNNSNQPQHFGDGTRLSIL.

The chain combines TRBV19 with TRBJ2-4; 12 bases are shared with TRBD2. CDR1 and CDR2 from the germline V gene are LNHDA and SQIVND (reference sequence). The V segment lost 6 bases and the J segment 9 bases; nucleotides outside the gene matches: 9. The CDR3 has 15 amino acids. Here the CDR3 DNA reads TGTGCCAGTAGCACTGCAGGACTAGCGGGAAGCATTCAGTACTTC. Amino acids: CASSTAGLAGSIQYF.

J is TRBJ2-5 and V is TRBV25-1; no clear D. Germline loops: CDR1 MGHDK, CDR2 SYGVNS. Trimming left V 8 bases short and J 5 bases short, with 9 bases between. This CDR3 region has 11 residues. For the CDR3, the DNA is TGTGCCAGCCTGACCGGGGAGACCCAGTACTTC. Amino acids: CASLTGETQYF.

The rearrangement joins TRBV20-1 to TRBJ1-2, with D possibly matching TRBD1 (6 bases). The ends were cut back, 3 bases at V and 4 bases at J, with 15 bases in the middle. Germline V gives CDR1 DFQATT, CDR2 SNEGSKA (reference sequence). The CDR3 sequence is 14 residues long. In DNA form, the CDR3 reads TGCAGTGCTAGTCGTCGGCAACAGGGCTATGGCTACACCTTC. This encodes CSASRRQQGYGYTF.

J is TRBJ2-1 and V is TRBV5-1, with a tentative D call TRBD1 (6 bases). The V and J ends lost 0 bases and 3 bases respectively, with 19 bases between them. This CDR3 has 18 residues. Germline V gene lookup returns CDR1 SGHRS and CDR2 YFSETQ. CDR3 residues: CASSLDSRVGHSYNEQFF. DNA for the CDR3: TGCGCCAGCAGCTTGGACAGCCGTGTGGGACACAGCTACAATGAGCAGTTCTTC.

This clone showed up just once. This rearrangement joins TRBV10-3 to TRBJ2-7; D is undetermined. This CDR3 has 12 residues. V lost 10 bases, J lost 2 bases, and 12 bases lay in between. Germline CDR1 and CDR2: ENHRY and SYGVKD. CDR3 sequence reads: CATQAVPYEQYF. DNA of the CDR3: TGTGCCACGCAAGCTGTTCCCTACGAGCAGTACTTC.

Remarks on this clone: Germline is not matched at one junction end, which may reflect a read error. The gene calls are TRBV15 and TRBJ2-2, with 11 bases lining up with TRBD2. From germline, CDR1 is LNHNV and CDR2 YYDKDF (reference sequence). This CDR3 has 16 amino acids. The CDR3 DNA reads TGTGCCACCAGCGGAGAGACTAGCGGGATTGTCGGGGAGCTGTTTTTT. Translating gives CATSGETSGIVGELFF.

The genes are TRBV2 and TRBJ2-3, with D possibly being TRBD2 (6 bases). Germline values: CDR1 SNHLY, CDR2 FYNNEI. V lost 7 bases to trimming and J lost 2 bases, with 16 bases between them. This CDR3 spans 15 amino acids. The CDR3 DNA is TGTGCCAGCATCGAACCGGGACTCTCCACAGATACGCAGTATTTT. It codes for CASIEPGLSTDTQYF.

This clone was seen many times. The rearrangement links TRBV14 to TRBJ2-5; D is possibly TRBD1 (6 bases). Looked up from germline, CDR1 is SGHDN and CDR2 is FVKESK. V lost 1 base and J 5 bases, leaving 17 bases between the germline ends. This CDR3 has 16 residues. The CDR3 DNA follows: TGTGCCAGCAGCCAAGGTGTGACAGGACAAGCGGAGACCCAGTACTTC. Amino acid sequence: CASSQGVTGQAETQYF.

The CDR3 nucleotides read TGTGCCAGCTCAGGCACGAGCGGCACCTATTCCTACGAGCAGTACTTC. Translated, it gives CASSGTSGTYSYEQYF. The rearrangement uses TRBV18 and TRBJ2-7; D might be TRBD2 (5 bases). Trimming left V 5 bases short and J 1 base short, with 18 bases between. CDR3 length: 16 residues. The germline V gene encodes CDR1 KGHSH and CDR2 LQKENI.

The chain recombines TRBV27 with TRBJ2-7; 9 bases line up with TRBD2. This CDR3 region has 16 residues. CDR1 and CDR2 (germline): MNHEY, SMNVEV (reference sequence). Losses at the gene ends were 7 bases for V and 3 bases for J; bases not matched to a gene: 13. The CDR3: CASTNSGSTIFYEQYF. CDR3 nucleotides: TGTGCCAGCACCAATAGCGGGAGCACGATATTCTACGAGCAGTACTTC.

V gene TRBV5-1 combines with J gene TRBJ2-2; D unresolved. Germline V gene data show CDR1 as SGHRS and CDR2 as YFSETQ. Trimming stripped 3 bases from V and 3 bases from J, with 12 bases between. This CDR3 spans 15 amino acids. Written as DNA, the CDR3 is TGCGCCAGCAGCTCGGTATTTCCCTACACCGGGGAGCTGTTTTTT. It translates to CASSSVFPYTGELFF.

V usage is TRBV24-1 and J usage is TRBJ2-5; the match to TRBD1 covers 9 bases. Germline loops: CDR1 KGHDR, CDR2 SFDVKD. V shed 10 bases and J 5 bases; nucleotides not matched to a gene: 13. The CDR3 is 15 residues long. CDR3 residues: CATTRGTGHSETQYF. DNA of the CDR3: TGTGCCACGACAAGAGGGACAGGGCATTCGGAGACCCAGTACTTC.

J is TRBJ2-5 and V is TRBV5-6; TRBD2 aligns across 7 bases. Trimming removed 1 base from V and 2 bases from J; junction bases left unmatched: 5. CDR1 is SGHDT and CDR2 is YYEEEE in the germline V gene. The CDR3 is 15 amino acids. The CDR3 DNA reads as TGTGCCAGCAGCTTGCGAACGGGACTACAAGAGACCCAGTACTTC. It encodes CASSLRTGLQETQYF. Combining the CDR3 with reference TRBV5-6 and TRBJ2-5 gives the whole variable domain DAGVTQSPTHLIKTRGQQVTLRCSPKSGHDTVSWYQQALGQGPQFIFQYYEEEERQRGNFPDRFSGHQFPNYSSELNVNALLLGDSALYLCASSLRTGLQETQYFGPGTRLLVL.

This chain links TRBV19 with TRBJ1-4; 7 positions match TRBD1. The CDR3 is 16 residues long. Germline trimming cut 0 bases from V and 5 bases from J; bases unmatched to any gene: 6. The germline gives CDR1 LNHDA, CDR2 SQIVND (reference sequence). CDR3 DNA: TGTGCCAGTAGTATAGAGGGGACAGCCGAAAATGAAAAACTGTTTTTT. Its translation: CASSIEGTAENEKLFF.

This CDR3 is CASSGLTSTDTQYF. CDR3 nucleotide sequence: TGTGCCAGTAGTGGTCTTACAAGCACAGATACGCAGTATTTT. The chain couples TRBV19 to TRBJ2-3, with D uncertain. The CDR3 contains 14 residues. Trimming pared 5 bases from V and 0 bases from J, leaving 9 bases between. Germline CDR1 reads LNHDA; CDR2 reads SQIVND (reference sequence).

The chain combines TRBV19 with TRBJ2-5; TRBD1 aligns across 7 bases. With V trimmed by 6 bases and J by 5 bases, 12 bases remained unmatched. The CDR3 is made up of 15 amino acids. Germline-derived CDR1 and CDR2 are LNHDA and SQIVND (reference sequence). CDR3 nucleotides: TGTGCCAGTAGGGGCAGACAGGGAATATCGGAGACCCAGTACTTC. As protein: CASRGRQGISETQYF.

Written as DNA, the CDR3 is TGTGCCCGCAGGGATACTGGGGCCAACGTCCTGACTTTC. Translated: CARRDTGANVLTF. V and J are TRBV30 and TRBJ2-6; a possible D gene is TRBD1 (5 bases). The CDR3 spans 13 residues. V lost 8 bases, J lost 2 bases, and 10 bases lay in between. CDR1 and CDR2 (germline): GTSNPN, SVGIG (reference sequence).

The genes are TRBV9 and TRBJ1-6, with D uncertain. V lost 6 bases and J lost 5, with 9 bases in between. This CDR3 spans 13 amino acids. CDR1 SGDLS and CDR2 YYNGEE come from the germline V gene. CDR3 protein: CASKKGDNSPLHF. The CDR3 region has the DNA TGTGCCAGCAAAAAGGGAGATAATTCACCCCTCCACTTT.

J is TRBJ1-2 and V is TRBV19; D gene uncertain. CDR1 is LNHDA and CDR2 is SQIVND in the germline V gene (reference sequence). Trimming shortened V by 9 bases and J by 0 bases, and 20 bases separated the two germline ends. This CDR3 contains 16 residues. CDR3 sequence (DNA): TGTGCCAGCCTGCCCGCGAGTCCGAAAGCTAACTATGGCTACACCTTC. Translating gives CASLPASPKANYGYTF. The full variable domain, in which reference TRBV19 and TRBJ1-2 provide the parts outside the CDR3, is DGGITQSPKYLFRKEGQNVTLSCEQNLNHDAMYWYRQDPGQGLRLIYYSQIVNDFQKGDIAEGYSVSREKKESFPLTVTSAQKNPTAFYLCASLPASPKANYGYTFGSGTRLTVV.

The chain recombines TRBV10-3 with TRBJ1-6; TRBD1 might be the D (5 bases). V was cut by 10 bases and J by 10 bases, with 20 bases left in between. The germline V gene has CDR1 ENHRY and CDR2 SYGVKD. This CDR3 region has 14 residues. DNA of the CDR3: TGTGCCACAAAGGACACCCAGGAATCGTCACCCCTCCACTTT. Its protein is CATKDTQESSPLHF.

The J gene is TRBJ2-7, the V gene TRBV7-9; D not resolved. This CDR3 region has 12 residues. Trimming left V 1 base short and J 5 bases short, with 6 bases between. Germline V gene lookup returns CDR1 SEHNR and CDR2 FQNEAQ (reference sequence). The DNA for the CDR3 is TGTGCCAGCAGCTTAGTCTCTGACGAGCAGTACTTC. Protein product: CASSLVSDEQYF.

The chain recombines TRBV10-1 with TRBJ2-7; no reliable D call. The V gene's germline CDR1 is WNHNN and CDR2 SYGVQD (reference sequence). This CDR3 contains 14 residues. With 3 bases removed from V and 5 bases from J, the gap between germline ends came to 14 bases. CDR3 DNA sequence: TGCGCCAGCAGTGACCGCCTAACCAACGACGAGCAGTACTTC. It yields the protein CASSDRLTNDEQYF.